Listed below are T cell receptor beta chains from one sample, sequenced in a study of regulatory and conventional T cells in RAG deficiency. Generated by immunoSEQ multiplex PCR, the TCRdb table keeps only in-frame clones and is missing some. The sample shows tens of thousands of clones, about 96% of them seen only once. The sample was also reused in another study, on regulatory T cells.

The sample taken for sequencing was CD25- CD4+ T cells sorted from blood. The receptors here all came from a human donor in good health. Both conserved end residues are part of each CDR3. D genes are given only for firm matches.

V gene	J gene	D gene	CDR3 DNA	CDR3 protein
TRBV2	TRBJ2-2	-	TGTGCCAGCCGGGGTACCGGGGAGCTGTTTTTT	CASRGTGELFF
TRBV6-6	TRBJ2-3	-	TGTGCCAGCAGTTACGGTGACAAACCAACGCAGTATTTT	CASSYGDKPTQYF
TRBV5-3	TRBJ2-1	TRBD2	TGTGCCAGAAGCTTCGACGTTTCGGGACTAGCGGGGGGTAGCTCCTACAATGAGCAGTTCTTC	CARSFDVSGLAGGSSYNEQFF
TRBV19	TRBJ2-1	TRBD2	TGTGCCAGTAGTCCAACCTCCGGGACTAGCGGGAGAAATGAGCAGTTCTTC	CASSPTSGTSGRNEQFF
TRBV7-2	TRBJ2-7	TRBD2	TGTGCCAGCAGCTTGGAGCGGGGGGGCCCGGAGCAGTACTTC	CASSLERGGPEQYF
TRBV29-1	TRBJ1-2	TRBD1	TGCAGCGTTGCAGGGGGACAGGGCTATGGCTACACCTTC	CSVAGGQGYGYTF
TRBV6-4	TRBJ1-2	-	TGTGCCAGCACCCCGGCGGGCAACGACTATGGCTACACCTTC	CASTPAGNDYGYTF
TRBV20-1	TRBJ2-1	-	TGCAGTGCTAGGATAGATGAGCAGTTCTTC	CSARIDEQFF
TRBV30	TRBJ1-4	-	TGTGCCTGGAATCAGGCCTCTGCAACTAATGAAAAACTGTTTTTT	CAWNQASATNEKLFF
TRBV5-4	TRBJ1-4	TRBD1	TGTGCCAGCAGCTTCCTACGAATCCGGGACAGGAATGAAAAACTGTTTTTT	CASSFLRIRDRNEKLFF